Listed below are T cell receptor beta chains from one sample, sequenced in a study of shared clonotypes between healthy human individuals. TCRdb's table, derived via immunoSEQ multiplex PCR, lists solely in-frame clones and lacks some. The data hold hundreds of thousands of clones, with just over 95% observed a single time. Material for sequencing was naive CD8+ T cells sorted from blood. All receptors come from a man younger than 45 in good health. The CDR3 runs from the conserved cysteine through the conserved F or W. A D gene is named only where the DNA matches it firmly. A row's size may be missing; if present it is once, few, many or a size class.

abundance: -; j_gene: TRBJ2-7; v_gene: TRBV6-5; d_gene: -; CDR3aa: CASSYSIGVPTRQEYF; CDR3nt: TGTGCCAGCAGTTACTCGATTGGGGTCCCAACTCGTCAGGAGTACTTC
abundance: -; j_gene: TRBJ2-1; v_gene: TRBV11-2; d_gene: -; CDR3aa: CASSSTDYNEQFF; CDR3nt: TGTGCCAGCAGCTCTACCGACTACAATGAGCAGTTCTTC
abundance: -; j_gene: TRBJ2-7; v_gene: TRBV5-1; d_gene: -; CDR3aa: CASSLAPERIYEQYF; CDR3nt: TGCGCCAGCAGCTTGGCCCCGGAGAGAATCTACGAGCAGTACTTC
abundance: -; j_gene: TRBJ1-5; v_gene: TRBV28; d_gene: TRBD1; CDR3aa: CASSLWVLRDRDRQPQHF; CDR3nt: TGTGCCAGCAGTTTATGGGTCCTAAGGGACAGGGACCGTCAGCCCCAGCATTTT
abundance: -; j_gene: TRBJ2-1; v_gene: TRBV7-9; d_gene: TRBD2; CDR3aa: CASSPGLGEQFF; CDR3nt: TGTGCCAGCAGCCCAGGACTAGGTGAGCAGTTCTTC
abundance: -; j_gene: TRBJ1-2; v_gene: TRBV11-2; d_gene: TRBD1; CDR3aa: CASSSSLQGARDGYTF; CDR3nt: TGTGCCAGCAGCTCATCCCTTCAGGGGGCGCGAGATGGCTACACCTTC
abundance: -; j_gene: TRBJ2-5; v_gene: TRBV4-1; d_gene: -; CDR3aa: CASSLTQGVEGPQYF; CDR3nt: TGCGCCAGCAGCCTGACACAGGGAGTTGAAGGTCCCCAGTACTTC
abundance: -; j_gene: TRBJ2-7; v_gene: TRBV28; d_gene: -; CDR3aa: CASTVPTDGIYEQYF; CDR3nt: TGTGCCAGCACCGTACCCACGGACGGGATTTACGAGCAGTACTTC
abundance: -; j_gene: TRBJ2-7; v_gene: TRBV27; d_gene: TRBD2; CDR3aa: CATQIASGNYEQYF; CDR3nt: TGTGCCACGCAGATCGCTAGCGGTAACTACGAGCAGTACTTC
abundance: once; j_gene: TRBJ2-5; v_gene: TRBV28; d_gene: -; CDR3aa: CASSFVGTQETQYF; CDR3nt: TGTGCCAGCAGTTTTGTAGGGACGCAAGAGACCCAGTACTTC
abundance: -; j_gene: TRBJ2-7; v_gene: TRBV29-1; d_gene: -; CDR3aa: CSVETGAYEQYF; CDR3nt: TGCAGCGTTGAAACCGGGGCGTACGAGCAGTACTTC
abundance: -; j_gene: TRBJ2-1; v_gene: TRBV9; d_gene: -; CDR3aa: CASSSSGSPGDEQFF; CDR3nt: TGTGCCAGCAGCTCCTCCGGGAGCCCTGGGGATGAGCAGTTCTTC
abundance: -; j_gene: TRBJ1-5; v_gene: TRBV7-8; d_gene: -; CDR3aa: CASSLASGGRNQPQHF; CDR3nt: TGTGCCAGCAGCTTAGCGTCGGGGGGAAGGAATCAGCCCCAGCATTTT
abundance: once; j_gene: TRBJ2-7; v_gene: TRBV7-9; d_gene: -; CDR3aa: CASSLVTGQNYEQYF; CDR3nt: TGTGCCAGCAGCTTAGTGACGGGCCAGAACTACGAGCAGTACTTC
abundance: -; j_gene: TRBJ1-2; v_gene: TRBV27; d_gene: -; CDR3aa: CASSLLGSGVRGYTF; CDR3nt: TGTGCCAGCAGTTTATTAGGGTCGGGGGTTCGTGGCTACACCTTC
abundance: -; j_gene: TRBJ2-3; v_gene: TRBV7-9; d_gene: -; CDR3aa: CASSLAGWGTDTQYF; CDR3nt: TGTGCCAGCAGCTTAGCTGGGTGGGGCACAGATACGCAGTATTTT
abundance: -; j_gene: TRBJ2-5; v_gene: TRBV10-3; d_gene: TRBD1; CDR3aa: CAISETGDRGREETQYF; CDR3nt: TGTGCCATCAGTGAGACCGGGGACAGGGGGCGCGAAGAGACCCAGTACTTC
abundance: -; j_gene: TRBJ2-7; v_gene: TRBV7-8; d_gene: -; CDR3aa: CASSSPGTAYEQYF; CDR3nt: TGTGCCAGCAGCTCTCCCGGGACGGCGTACGAGCAGTACTTC
abundance: -; j_gene: TRBJ2-1; v_gene: TRBV9; d_gene: TRBD1; CDR3aa: CASSAKTGIFNEQFF; CDR3nt: TGTGCCAGCAGCGCCAAGACAGGGATATTCAATGAGCAGTTCTTC
abundance: once; j_gene: TRBJ1-2; v_gene: TRBV15; d_gene: TRBD1; CDR3aa: CATSSHRGNYGYTF; CDR3nt: TGTGCCACCAGCAGTCACAGGGGGAACTATGGCTACACCTTC